This T cell receptor beta chain is from a study of blood T cells in healthy people across ages. General observations from the study: Among T cells, TCR beta diversity per million cells dropped roughly linearly as age rose.

The CDR3 loop spans 13 amino acids. Trimming took off 6 bases at V and 7 bases at J, with 15 bases between the two ends. Caucasian, healthy and from Russia, the donors were aged between about 6 and 90. It was with a sample-barcoded 5' primer and a J-beta primer mix that a second PCR of roughly 6 to 11 cycles was run. TCRdb reprocessed the 5' RACE reads with MiXCR, giving one entry per CDR3 protein. The repertoire holds 550,000 to 650,000 distinct CDR3 sequences, with roughly 30% as singletons. This clonotype was counted at least ten times. Its antigen is still unknown. V is TRBV12-3 or TRBV12-4 and J is TRBJ1-2; D uncertain. This receptor was identified in a woman of 80 years or more in good health. The sequenced sample consisted of blood. CDR3 amino acids: CASSEAGVRGYTF. For the CDR3, the DNA is TGTGCCAGCAGCGAGGCTGGGGTCCGTGGCTACACCTTC.